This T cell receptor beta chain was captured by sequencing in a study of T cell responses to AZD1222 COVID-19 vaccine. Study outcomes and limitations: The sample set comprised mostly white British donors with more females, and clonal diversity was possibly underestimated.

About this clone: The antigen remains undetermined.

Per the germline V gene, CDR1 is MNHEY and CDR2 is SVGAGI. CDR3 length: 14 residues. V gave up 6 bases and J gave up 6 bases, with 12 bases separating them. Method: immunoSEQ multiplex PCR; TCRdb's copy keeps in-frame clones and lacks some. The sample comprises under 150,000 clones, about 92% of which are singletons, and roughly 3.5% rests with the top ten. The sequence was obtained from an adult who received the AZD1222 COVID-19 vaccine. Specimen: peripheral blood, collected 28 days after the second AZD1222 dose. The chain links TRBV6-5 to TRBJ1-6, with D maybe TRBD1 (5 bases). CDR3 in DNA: TGTGCCAGCAGCTTGGGGGAGGTTAATTCACCCCTCCACTTT. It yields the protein CASSLGEVNSPLHF.